This TCR beta chain came from a study of blood T cells in healthy people across ages. Donation came from healthy Caucasian individuals in Russia who were aged roughly 6 to 95. Findings and limits, study-wide: Fewer expanded clones and more diversity marked long-lived versus aged donors.

This clonotype was recorded many times. Its specificity is not known. The CDR3 is made up of 17 amino acids. With 3 bases removed from V and 1 base from J, the gap between germline ends came to 19 bases. Per the germline V gene, CDR1 is MGHRA and CDR2 is YSYEKL. Primed by a sample-barcoded 5' primer and a J-beta primer mix, a second PCR proceeded for roughly 6 to 12 cycles. TCRdb fed the 5' RACE reads into MiXCR, producing one record per CDR3 protein. The sample consists of some 940,000 distinct CDR3 sequences, 25% to 30% of them appearing once. The data were also submitted as part of a second study, on T cells of mothers and their children. From that paper: Overlap measured in related mother-child pairs was slightly, non-significantly higher than in unrelated pairs. No persistent microchimeric T cell clones were detected.

V usage is TRBV4-1 and J usage is TRBJ2-7; maybe TRBD2 (5 bases). The sequenced sample was blood. The origin of this receptor is a middle-aged woman in good health. CDR3 coding DNA: TGCGCCAGCAGCCATAACGTACTCGGGGTCAAGTCCTACGAGCAGTACTTC. This translates into CASSHNVLGVKSYEQYF.